The 24 T cell receptor beta chains below were found in one sample sequenced in a study of T cell responses to AZD1222 COVID-19 vaccine (dated by TCRdb to the early 2020s). Explained via the paper, the time point label denotes: baseline before first vaccination. The treatment or condition tag for this specimen amounts to: meningococcal conjugate vaccine given as trial control. The library came from the immunoSEQ multiplex PCR assay. What TCRdb holds here is the immuneACCESS table cut down to in-frame rearrangements. Part of the clones is not present; checked against another copy, under half of the missing clones reflect an unresolved V gene, and the others are unexplained. The sample table records about 70,000 clones; approximately 86% of these occur just once. The ten largest account for about 5% of the sample. Sample: peripheral blood, taken on day 0 of MenACWY control vaccination. The receptors were sampled from an adult in good health.

The rearrangement links TRBV3-1 (or the pseudogene TRBV3-2) to TRBJ1-1; no firm D call. The V gene lost 4 bases and the J gene lost 1 base, with 10 bases spanning the gap. The length of the CDR3 is 14 residues. The germline gives CDR1 LGHDT, CDR2 YNNKEL (reference sequence). This CDR3 reads CASSPPEPNTEAFF. The CDR3 nucleotides are TGTGCCAGCAGCCCTCCCGAACCGAACACTGAAGCTTTCTTT.

The V gene is TRBV6-5, the J gene TRBJ1-1; D call uncertain. The CDR3 has 13 residues. V was cut by 0 bases and J by 5 bases, with 7 bases left in between. Germline V lookup: CDR1 MNHEY, CDR2 SVGAGI. The CDR3 sequence: CASSYSERTEAFF. The CDR3 DNA follows: TGTGCCAGCAGTTACTCCGAGCGTACTGAAGCTTTCTTT.

This chain joins TRBV21-1 and TRBJ1-4; the table gives TRBD1 as D, unverified against the DNA. TRBV21-1 is described as a pseudogene. The CDR3 has 16 residues. The CDR3 loop is CASSQGWVGANEKLFF. The DNA for the CDR3 is TGTGCCAGCAGCCAGGGCTGGGTCGGAGCTAATGAAAAACTGTTTTTT.

This chain links TRBV3-1 (or the pseudogene TRBV3-2) with TRBJ1-6; 7 bases match TRBD1. Germline V gene sequence: CDR1 LGHDT, CDR2 YNNKEL (reference sequence). The V segment lost 2 bases and the J segment 4 bases; nucleotides outside the gene matches: 2. This CDR3 region has 15 residues. CDR3 protein: CASSQTGAYNSPLHF. CDR3 DNA sequence: TGTGCCAGCAGCCAAACAGGGGCATATAATTCACCCCTCCACTTT.

The V call is TRBV19, the J call TRBJ1-1; D remains unclear. The germline gives CDR1 LNHDA, CDR2 SQIVND (reference sequence). The CDR3 runs to 13 residues. V gave up 7 bases and J gave up 2 bases, with 11 bases separating them. CDR3 DNA sequence: TGTGCCAGTATTAAAACAGAAAACACTGAAGCTTTCTTT. Its protein is CASIKTENTEAFF.

This chain links TRBV11-2 with TRBJ2-7, with 9 nucleotides matching TRBD1. Germline CDR1 SGHAT, CDR2 FQNNGV. This CDR3 spans 12 amino acids. V was pared by 6 bases and J by 6 bases, with 3 bases of the junction left unmatched. The CDR3: CASSTGGGEQYF. CDR3 bases: TGTGCCAGCAGTACAGGGGGCGGCGAGCAGTACTTC. Together with reference TRBV11-2 and TRBJ2-7, the CDR3 gives the full variable domain: EAGVAQSPRYKIIEKRQSVAFWCNPISGHATLYWYQQILGQGPKLLIQFQNNGVVDDSQLPKDRFSAERLKGVDSTLKIQPAKLEDSAVYLCASSTGGGEQYFGPGTRLTVT.

The rearrangement uses TRBV11-2 and TRBJ1-1; TRBD1 aligns across 8 bases. The CDR3 spans 15 residues. Germline CDR1 is SGHAT and CDR2 is FQNNGV. J was trimmed by 1 base and V by 5 bases; bases with no gene match: 6. CDR3 in DNA: TGTGCCAGCAGCACCAGGGGGCTGGAGAACACTGAAGCTTTCTTT. Amino acids: CASSTRGLENTEAFF.

The CDR3 reads CASSTGLDGHPGELFF. CDR3 coding DNA: TGTGCCAGCAGTACCGGACTAGATGGACATCCCGGGGAGCTGTTTTTT. The chain has TRBV27 and TRBJ2-2; 7 bases align to TRBD2. Germline V lookup: CDR1 MNHEY, CDR2 SMNVEV (reference sequence). V was pared by 5 bases and J by 6 bases, with 12 bases of the junction left unmatched. The CDR3 contains 16 residues.

J is TRBJ1-3 and V is TRBV5-1; no firm D call. Trimming took off 0 bases at V and 0 bases at J, with 7 bases between the two ends. The germline V gene has CDR1 SGHRS and CDR2 YFSETQ. This CDR3 is 15 amino acids long. Written as DNA, the CDR3 is TGCGCCAGCAGCTTGGAGGCCAGCTCTGGAAACACCATATATTTT. Residues: CASSLEASSGNTIYF. The entire variable domain, with the rest obtained from reference TRBV5-1 and TRBJ1-3, is as follows: KAGVTQTPRYLIKTRGQQVTLSCSPISGHRSVSWYQQTPGQGLQFLFEYFSETQRNKGNFPGRFSGRQFSNSRSEMNVSTLELGDSALYLCASSLEASSGNTIYFGEGSWLTVV.

The chain employs TRBV29-1 and TRBJ2-7; D is unclear. The germline CDR1 and CDR2 sequences are SQVTM and ANQGSEA. Deletions cut 4 bases from V and 0 bases from J, with 7 bases between. This CDR3 is 12 amino acids long. CDR3 nucleotide sequence: TGCAGCGTTGTGGGTGCCTCCTACGAGCAGTACTTC. Protein sequence: CSVVGASYEQYF.

This chain joins TRBV27 and TRBJ1-5; D perhaps matches TRBD1 (5 bases). Germline V gives CDR1 MNHEY, CDR2 SMNVEV (reference sequence). The ends were cut back, 5 bases at V and 0 bases at J, with 23 bases in the middle. The CDR3 runs to 19 residues. For the CDR3, the DNA is TGTGCCAGCAGTGTCGACCGGGACCCCGCCATTTATAGCAATCAGCCCCAGCATTTT. Translation: CASSVDRDPAIYSNQPQHF.

CDR3 sequence: CASSLGTSGLYEQYF. Here the CDR3 DNA reads TGCGCCAGCAGCCTCGGGACTAGCGGACTCTACGAGCAGTACTTC. The chain recombines TRBV4-1 with TRBJ2-7, with TRBD2 matching over 11 bases. There are 15 residues in the CDR3. The trim removed 4 bases at V and 3 bases at J, leaving 5 bases unmatched. The V gene's germline CDR1 is MGHRA and CDR2 YSYEKL.

The chain joins TRBV20-1 to TRBJ1-1; perhaps TRBD1 as D (5 bases). The germline V gene has CDR1 DFQATT and CDR2 SNEGSKA (reference sequence). V shed 2 bases and J shed 11 bases, with 6 bases lying between them. This CDR3 contains 9 residues. The CDR3 bases are TGCAGTGCTAGACGGGACGCTTTCTTT. Translation gives CSARRDAFF.

This chain connects TRBV2 to TRBJ1-4, with D possibly TRBD1 on 5 matching bases. Per the germline V gene, CDR1 is SNHLY and CDR2 is FYNNEI. The V and J ends lost 10 bases and 0 bases respectively, with 15 bases between them. The CDR3 is made up of 15 amino acids. The CDR3 sequence: CATRAGTATNEKLFF. DNA of the CDR3: TGTGCCACCCGTGCCGGGACGGCAACTAATGAAAAACTGTTTTTT. Filled out from reference TRBV2 and TRBJ1-4, the complete variable domain reads EPEVTQTPSHQVTQMGQEVILRCVPISNHLYFYWYRQILGQKVEFLVSFYNNEISEKSEIFDDQFSVERPDGSNFTLKIRSTKLEDSAMYFCATRAGTATNEKLFFGSGTQLSVL.

This chain uses TRBV12-5 with TRBJ1-5, with TRBD1 matching 8 bases. The trim removed 4 bases at V and 4 bases at J, leaving 6 bases unmatched. The germline gives CDR1 LGHNT, CDR2 FRNRAP. The CDR3 spans 15 residues. In DNA form, the CDR3 reads TGTGCTAGTGGTTCCGGACAGGGTGGGAATCAGCCCCAGCATTTT. Protein sequence: CASGSGQGGNQPQHF.

Remarks on this clone: At the DNA level, this CDR3 is encoded by other sequences in the same sample as well. This chain joins TRBV7-9 and TRBJ2-3; unclear D gene. The CDR3 loop spans 11 amino acids. Germline V gene lookup returns CDR1 SEHNR and CDR2 FQNEAQ (reference sequence). The ends were cut back, 5 bases at V and 0 bases at J, with 0 bases in the middle. The CDR3 sequence: CASSSTDTQYF. CDR3 in DNA: TGTGCCAGCAGCAGCACAGATACGCAGTATTTT.

This sequence joins TRBV6-2 or TRBV6-3 and TRBJ1-2; TRBD1 might be the D (5 bases). The germline V and J ends were trimmed by 5 bases and 4 bases, with 11 bases remaining between them. CDR3 size: 13 residues. In germline, CDR1 is MNHEY, CDR2 SVGEGT. CDR3 residues: CASSGDGFYGYTF. CDR3 nucleotide sequence: TGTGCCAGCAGTGGGGACGGATTCTATGGCTACACCTTC.

The rearrangement links TRBV19 to TRBJ1-5, with D possibly matching TRBD1 (6 bases). Deletions cut 5 bases from V and 4 bases from J, with 18 bases between. CDR1 and CDR2 (germline): LNHDA, SQIVND (reference sequence). The CDR3 spans 16 residues. The CDR3 here is CASSAPSRGANQPQHF. Written as DNA, the CDR3 is TGTGCCAGTAGTGCCCCCTCGCGGGGGGCGAATCAGCCCCAGCATTTT. Variable domain in full (rest from reference TRBV19 and TRBJ1-5): DGGITQSPKYLFRKEGQNVTLSCEQNLNHDAMYWYRQDPGQGLRLIYYSQIVNDFQKGDIAEGYSVSREKKESFPLTVTSAQKNPTAFYLCASSAPSRGANQPQHFGDGTRLSIL.

V usage is TRBV9 and J usage is TRBJ1-2; D is ambiguous. Trimming shortened V by 0 bases and J by 6 bases, and 12 bases separated the two germline ends. The CDR3 length is 14 residues. Germline lookup yields CDR1 SGDLS and CDR2 YYNGEE. The CDR3, as DNA: TGTGCCAGCAGCGTAGCCGCAGGAAACCATGGCTACACCTTC. Its translation is CASSVAAGNHGYTF.

The rearrangement links TRBV3-1 (or the pseudogene TRBV3-2) to TRBJ1-1; D gene unclear. Trimming cost V 1 base and J 10 bases, with 10 bases left between them. The CDR3 has 12 amino acids. In germline, CDR1 is LGHDT, CDR2 YNNKEL (reference sequence). CDR3: CASSQGEQRAFF. CDR3 in DNA: TGTGCCAGCAGCCAAGGGGAACAGAGAGCTTTCTTT.

The chain uses TRBV11-3 and TRBJ2-4; D remains unclear. With 0 bases removed from V and 6 bases from J, the gap between germline ends came to 3 bases. The germline CDR1 and CDR2 sequences are SGHNT and YENEEA. The length of the CDR3 is 12 residues. CDR3 sequence (DNA): TGTGCCAGCAGCTTAGATGGAAACATTCAGTACTTC. Amino acids: CASSLDGNIQYF.

The chain is built from TRBV6-5 and TRBJ2-7; D is tentatively TRBD1 or TRBD2 (5 bases each). This CDR3 region has 16 residues. V gave up 0 bases and J gave up 1 base, with 13 bases separating them. The germline gives CDR1 MNHEY, CDR2 SVGAGI. CDR3 sequence: CASSYSMRQRSYEQYF. The CDR3 nucleotides read TGTGCCAGCAGTTACTCGATGCGACAGCGGTCCTACGAGCAGTACTTC.

The CDR3 DNA sequence: TGTGCCAGTAGTACCGGGAGCTCTGGGGCCAACGTCCTGACTTTC. Translated: CASSTGSSGANVLTF. The rearrangement joins TRBV19 to TRBJ2-6; D might be TRBD2 (6 bases). CDR3 length: 15 residues. With 4 bases removed from V and 0 bases from J, the gap between germline ends came to 7 bases. Germline V gene data show CDR1 as LNHDA and CDR2 as SQIVND (reference sequence).

V gene TRBV11-2 combines with J gene TRBJ2-1; D might be TRBD2 (5 bases). The CDR3 extends over 15 amino acids. V was clipped by 0 bases and J by 9 bases, with 15 bases between them. Germline values: CDR1 SGHAT, CDR2 FQNNGV. The CDR3 region is CASSLESSWQVEQFF. The CDR3, as DNA: TGTGCCAGCAGCTTAGAGTCTAGCTGGCAGGTTGAGCAGTTCTTC.